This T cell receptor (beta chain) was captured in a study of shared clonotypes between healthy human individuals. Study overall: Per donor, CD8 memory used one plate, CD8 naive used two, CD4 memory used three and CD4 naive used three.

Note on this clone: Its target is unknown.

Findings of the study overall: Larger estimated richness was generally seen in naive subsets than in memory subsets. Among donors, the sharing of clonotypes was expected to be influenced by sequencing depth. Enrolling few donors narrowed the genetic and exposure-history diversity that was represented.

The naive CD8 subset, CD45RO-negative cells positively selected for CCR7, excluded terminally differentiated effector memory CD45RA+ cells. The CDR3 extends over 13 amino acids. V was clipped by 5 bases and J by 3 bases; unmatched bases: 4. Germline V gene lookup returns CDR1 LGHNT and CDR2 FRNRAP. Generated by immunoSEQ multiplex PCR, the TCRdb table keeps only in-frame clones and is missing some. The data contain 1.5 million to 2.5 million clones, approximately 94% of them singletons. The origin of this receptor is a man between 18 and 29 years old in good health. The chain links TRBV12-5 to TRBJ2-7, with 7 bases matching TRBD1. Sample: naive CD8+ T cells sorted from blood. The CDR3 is CASGLGQFYEQYF. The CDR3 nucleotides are TGTGCTAGTGGTCTGGGACAGTTCTACGAGCAGTACTTC. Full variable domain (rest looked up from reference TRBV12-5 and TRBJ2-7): DARVTQTPRHKVTEMGQEVTMRCQPILGHNTVFWYRQTMMQGLELLAYFRNRAPLDDSGMPKDRFSAEMPDATLATLKIQPSEPRDSAVYFCASGLGQFYEQYFGPGTRLTVT.